The rows below give T cell receptor beta chains drawn from one sample of a study of shared clonotypes between healthy human individuals. Using immunoSEQ multiplex PCR, the repertoire was profiled, and TCRdb retains in-frame clones only, with some absent. The data contain over 1.4 million clones, around 97% of them singletons. The source material was naive CD4+ T cells sorted from blood. The receptors were gathered from a man in his thirties or forties in good health. The CDR3 runs from the conserved cysteine through the conserved F or W. Each record gives: V gene, D gene, clone size, J gene, CDR3 protein, CDR3 DNA. A D gene is named only where the DNA matches it firmly. Clone size, where shown, is once, few, many, or a class for clones that have expanded.

TRBV5-4,TRBD2,NA,TRBJ2-7,CASRSGTTIEQYF,TGTGCCAGCAGATCCGGGACTACAATCGAGCAGTACTTC
TRBV29-1,TRBD1,NA,TRBJ2-7,CSAEARTRTGSTYEQYF,TGCAGCGCCGAGGCACGTACAAGGACAGGGAGTACCTACGAGCAGTACTTC
TRBV7-8,TRBD1,NA,TRBJ1-4,CATHRDRSTNEKLFF,TGTGCCACCCACCGGGACAGATCAACTAATGAAAAACTGTTTTTT
TRBV2,NA,NA,TRBJ1-1,CASGVPGRSEAFF,TGTGCCAGCGGGGTACCAGGCCGGTCTGAAGCTTTCTTT
TRBV28,NA,NA,TRBJ2-1,CASSSQIFKQFF,TGTGCCAGCAGTTCCCAGATATTTAAGCAGTTCTTC
TRBV30,NA,NA,TRBJ1-1,CAWSEGSRAFF,TGTGCCTGGAGTGAGGGGAGTAGAGCTTTCTTT
TRBV15,TRBD2,NA,TRBJ2-1,CATSTLGRSGQSYNEQFF,TGTGCCACCAGCACCCTGGGCCGTAGCGGGCAATCCTACAATGAGCAGTTCTTC
TRBV15,TRBD2,NA,TRBJ2-1,CATSRPGGGLLGEQFF,TGTGCCACCAGCAGGCCCGGGGGAGGGCTTCTCGGTGAGCAGTTCTTC
TRBV7-9,TRBD2,NA,TRBJ2-3,CASSPPLREGLSSQYF,TGTGCCAGCAGCCCACCCCTGCGGGAGGGCCTATCTTCGCAGTATTTT
TRBV7-8,TRBD2,once,TRBJ2-1,CASSPPPRLAGLKGYNEQFF,TGTGCCAGCAGCCCTCCACCCAGGCTAGCGGGATTAAAGGGGTACAATGAGCAGTTCTTC
TRBV21-1,NA,NA,TRBJ2-5,CASSRAGQGAPETQYF,TGTGCCAGCAGCAGAGCGGGACAGGGCGCTCCAGAGACCCAGTACTTC
TRBV5-8,NA,NA,TRBJ1-5,CASSGREDTSFGNQPQHF,TGTGCCAGCAGCGGACGGGAAGACACCTCATTTGGGAATCAGCCCCAGCATTTT
TRBV18,TRBD2,NA,TRBJ2-1,CASSLAGSYNEQFF,TGTGCCAGCTCACTAGCGGGCAGTTACAATGAGCAGTTCTTC
TRBV11-2,NA,NA,TRBJ2-7,CASSRDGPGYEQYF,TGTGCCAGCAGCCGGGACGGGCCGGGCTACGAGCAGTACTTC
TRBV18,TRBD1,NA,TRBJ2-7,CASSSGGTGSYEQYF,TGTGCCAGCTCATCAGGCGGGACAGGGAGCTACGAGCAGTACTTC
TRBV6-6,TRBD1,NA,TRBJ2-7,CASRGDRGHEQYF,TGTGCCAGCAGAGGAGACAGGGGCCACGAGCAGTACTTC
TRBV9,NA,NA,TRBJ2-1,CASSVTDGSVQFF,TGTGCCAGCAGCGTAACCGATGGGAGTGTACAGTTCTTC
TRBV6-6,NA,NA,TRBJ1-2,CASSSLLNGYTF,TGTGCCAGCAGTTCGCTCCTAAATGGCTACACCTTC
TRBV6-1,NA,NA,TRBJ1-2,CASSPESYYGYTF,TGTGCCAGCAGTCCTGAAAGTTACTATGGCTACACCTTC
TRBV15,NA,NA,TRBJ1-2,CATSPRGGGYTF,TGTGCCACCAGCCCCAGGGGCGGGGGCTACACCTTC
TRBV2,NA,NA,TRBJ1-4,CASRTPGTRGEKLFF,TGTGCCAGCAGAACCCCCGGGACGCGGGGTGAAAAACTGTTTTTT
TRBV2,NA,NA,TRBJ2-3,CASSVVTDTQYF,TGTGCCAGCAGTGTTGTCACAGATACGCAGTATTTT
TRBV19,NA,NA,TRBJ1-5,CASSRTVQPQHF,TGTGCCAGTAGTAGGACAGTTCAGCCCCAGCATTTT
TRBV7-2,NA,NA,TRBJ2-6,CASSLARGASGANVLTF,TGTGCCAGCAGCTTGGCCAGGGGAGCATCTGGGGCCAACGTCCTGACTTTC
TRBV25-1,TRBD2,NA,TRBJ2-1,CASSEGLAGYLNEQFF,TGTGCCAGCAGTGAAGGACTAGCGGGGTACCTCAATGAGCAGTTCTTC
TRBV6-1,NA,once,TRBJ2-3,CASTTGPLGDTQYF,TGTGCCAGCACCACGGGACCGTTGGGGGATACGCAGTATTTT
TRBV7-2,TRBD2,NA,TRBJ2-7,CASSFGRTSGYSYEQYF,TGTGCCAGCAGCTTCGGGCGGACTAGCGGTTACTCCTACGAGCAGTACTTC
TRBV19,TRBD1,once,TRBJ1-4,CASGDRGFNEKLFF,TGTGCCAGTGGAGACAGGGGATTTAATGAAAAACTGTTTTTT
TRBV19,TRBD1,NA,TRBJ2-5,CASKVGQGETQYF,TGTGCCAGTAAAGTGGGACAGGGCGAGACCCAGTACTTC
TRBV7-2,NA,NA,TRBJ2-7,CASSLGPGSYEQYF,TGTGCCAGCAGCCTGGGCCCCGGCTCCTACGAGCAGTACTTC
TRBV19,NA,NA,TRBJ1-5,CAGGLGGNQPQHF,TGTGCGGGCGGTCTGGGAGGCAATCAGCCCCAGCATTTT
TRBV28,NA,NA,TRBJ2-7,CASIGGTISYEQYF,TGTGCCAGCATCGGGGGAACAATCTCCTACGAGCAGTACTTC
TRBV7-9,NA,NA,TRBJ2-1,CASSSWGGASYNEQFF,TGTGCCAGCAGCTCGTGGGGGGGCGCATCCTACAATGAGCAGTTCTTC
TRBV10-1,NA,NA,TRBJ2-1,CASSDPGYNEQFF,TGCGCCAGCAGTGACCCAGGGTACAATGAGCAGTTCTTC